A single sample gave rise to the 31 T cell receptor beta chains below, sequenced in a study of cytomegalovirus exposure and HLA in healthy donors. Sequencing was performed with immunoSEQ multiplex PCR; in TCRdb, only in-frame clones are kept and a portion is missing. The table shows more than 45,000 clones, with roughly 90% occurring only once. Sample: PBMCs. The receptors come from a young woman in good health and CMV-seronegative.

The rearrangement links TRBV7-2 to TRBJ1-4; 7 bases agree with TRBD1. J was trimmed by 8 bases and V by 5 bases; bases with no gene match: 8. The length of the CDR3 is 14 residues. Germline V lookup: CDR1 SGHTA, CDR2 FQGNSA. The CDR3 region has the DNA TGTGCCAGCAGCCTTACAGGGGTGCGGGAAAAACTGTTTTTT. It specifies CASSLTGVREKLFF.

This clone was recorded only once. The chain uses TRBV29-1 and TRBJ2-7; 10 nucleotides match TRBD1. The CDR3 sequence is 17 residues long. J lost 4 bases, V lost 0 bases, and 12 bases had no gene match. Germline V gives CDR1 SQVTM, CDR2 ANQGSEA. The CDR3 coding sequence is TGCAGCGTTGAAGATGGGGTATCGGGACAGGGGTTTTACGAGCAGTACTTC. This gives the protein CSVEDGVSGQGFYEQYF.

The CDR3 spells CASTDRGSTDTQYF. Here the CDR3 DNA reads TGTGCCAGTACAGACAGGGGAAGCACAGATACGCAGTATTTT. This chain uses TRBV19 with TRBJ2-3, with 8 bases identical to TRBD1. Germline V lookup: CDR1 LNHDA, CDR2 SQIVND (reference sequence). The CDR3 consists of 14 residues. Germline trimming cut 7 bases from V and 0 bases from J; bases unmatched to any gene: 3.

This CDR3 reads CASSEWGDGYNEQFF. The DNA of the CDR3 is TGTGCCAGTAGTGAGTGGGGGGATGGATACAATGAGCAGTTCTTC. The V gene is TRBV19, the J gene TRBJ2-1; the D gene is possibly TRBD2 (6 bases). The CDR3 spans 15 residues. The germline gives CDR1 LNHDA, CDR2 SQIVND (reference sequence). Trimming left V 5 bases short and J 4 bases short, with 15 bases between.

The rearrangement joins TRBV2 to TRBJ1-5, with D tentatively TRBD1 (5 bases). The ends were cut back, 2 bases at V and 4 bases at J, with 15 bases in the middle. Germline CDR1 SNHLY, CDR2 FYNNEI. The CDR3 has 16 amino acids. CDR3 DNA: TGTGCCAGCAGTGAATTGGGGCAAGGAGGGAATCAGCCCCAGCATTTT. As protein: CASSELGQGGNQPQHF.

J is TRBJ1-1 and V is TRBV30; D might be TRBD1 (5 bases). Germline CDR1 reads GTSNPN; CDR2 reads SVGIG (reference sequence). The CDR3 is 15 amino acids. Deletions cut 8 bases from V and 1 base from J, with 20 bases between. Here the CDR3 DNA reads TGTGCCGGTACAGGCGTTCCATACCCGAACACTGAAGCTTTCTTT. Residues: CAGTGVPYPNTEAFF.

The gene calls are TRBV5-1 and TRBJ2-1; D might be TRBD1 (5 bases). CDR3 size: 13 residues. Trimming took off 0 bases at V and 7 bases at J, with 8 bases between the two ends. The germline CDR1 and CDR2 sequences are SGHRS and YFSETQ. This CDR3 is CASSLGTINEQFF. The CDR3 DNA reads TGCGCCAGCAGCTTGGGGACAATTAATGAGCAGTTCTTC.

Regarding this clone: One end of the junction fails to match germline, which may point to a read error. This chain connects TRBV7-7 to TRBJ2-5; tentatively, D is TRBD1 (6 bases). CDR3 length: 14 amino acids. Per the germline V gene, CDR1 is SSHAT and CDR2 is FNYEAQ (reference sequence). The CDR3 DNA is TGTGCTAGCAGCTCGCAGGGGACCCAAGAGACCCAGTACTTC. Encoded protein: CASSSQGTQETQYF.

This clone has a single count. The CDR3 loop is CASSPQGTGNTIYF. CDR3 nucleotide sequence: TGTGCCAGCAGCCCTCAGGGTACAGGAAACACCATATATTTT. The chain has TRBV7-2 and TRBJ1-3, with D maybe TRBD1 (5 bases). CDR1 and CDR2 (germline): SGHTA, FQGNSA. V was trimmed by 5 bases and J by 4 bases, leaving 12 bases between them. The CDR3 has 14 residues.

This chain connects TRBV7-7 to TRBJ2-1; 12 nucleotides line up with TRBD2. Per germline, CDR1 SSHAT and CDR2 FNYEAQ (reference sequence). V lost 5 bases, J lost 6 bases, and 5 bases stayed unmatched. This CDR3 comprises 15 residues. CDR3 amino acids: CASSQRLAGVNEQFF. CDR3 DNA: TGTGCCAGCAGCCAAAGACTAGCGGGAGTCAATGAGCAGTTCTTC.

This rearrangement joins TRBV13 to TRBJ2-7, with TRBD1 as a possible D gene (5 bases). CDR3 length equals 16 residues. The germline gives CDR1 PRHDT, CDR2 FYEKMQ (reference sequence). V lost 0 bases and J 4 bases, leaving 16 bases between the germline ends. CDR3 coding DNA: TGTGCCAGCAGCTTAGGGGGTCAGGGTTGGTCATACGAGCAGTACTTC. The encoded protein is CASSLGGQGWSYEQYF.

The rearrangement joins TRBV19 to TRBJ2-5; 10 bases align to TRBD2. Germline V gene data show CDR1 as LNHDA and CDR2 as SQIVND (reference sequence). This CDR3 region has 16 residues. Trimming took 6 bases from V and 7 from J; bases not matched to a gene: 14. The CDR3 DNA reads TGTGCCAGTAGCATTGGACTAGCGGCATCTAAGGGGACCCAGTACTTC. It translates to CASSIGLAASKGTQYF.

The chain recombines TRBV7-2 with TRBJ2-5, with a weak D call TRBD2 (6 bases). CDR3 length: 13 residues. Looked up from germline, CDR1 is SGHTA and CDR2 is FQGNSA. The V gene lost 5 bases and the J gene lost 9 bases, with 16 bases spanning the gap. The CDR3 nucleotides are TGTGCCAGCAGCCCCCGACTAGGTCCATCCCAGTACTTC. Its protein product is CASSPRLGPSQYF.

This chain links TRBV29-1 with TRBJ1-1; the D gene is possibly TRBD1 (6 bases). Trimming left V 3 bases short and J 4 bases short, with 18 bases between. Germline CDR1 reads SQVTM; CDR2 reads ANQGSEA. This CDR3 comprises 15 residues. Written as DNA, the CDR3 is TGCAGCGTTGAGGGGGGACGGGGGGCGAGCACTGAAGCTTTCTTT. It specifies CSVEGGRGASTEAFF.

The J gene is TRBJ1-5, the V gene TRBV7-2, with unresolved D. Trimming pared 4 bases from V and 1 base from J, leaving 11 bases between. Germline lookup yields CDR1 SGHTA and CDR2 FQGNSA. This CDR3 region has 15 residues. CDR3 sequence (DNA): TGTGCCAGCAGCTCTACGACGGGAAGCAATCAGCCCCAGCATTTT. Translation gives CASSSTTGSNQPQHF.

The chain uses TRBV28 and TRBJ1-1; TRBD1 matches 11 bases. Germline CDR1 reads MDHEN; CDR2 reads SYDVKM. The CDR3 covers 17 residues. CDR3 loop: CACKKRTGGLMNTEAFF. The CDR3 region has the DNA TGTGCTTGCAAGAAAAGGACAGGGGGCTTAATGAACACTGAAGCTTTCTTT.

The rearrangement uses TRBV28 and TRBJ2-2; D unclear. Per the germline V gene, CDR1 is MDHEN and CDR2 is SYDVKM. This CDR3 contains 14 residues. Trimming stripped 5 bases from V and 7 bases from J, with 14 bases between. In nucleotides, the CDR3 is TGTGCCAGCAGTAAGATTACTTCGGGCGGGGAGCTGTTTTTT. Amino acids: CASSKITSGGELFF.

The rearrangement links TRBV5-6 to TRBJ1-3, with D hard to call. The CDR3 length is 14 residues. Trimming took off 2 bases at V and 4 bases at J, with 10 bases between the two ends. Germline-derived CDR1 and CDR2 are SGHDT and YYEEEE. Written as DNA, the CDR3 is TGTGCCAGCAGCTTAGGATGGGCGGGAAACACCATATATTTT. Translation: CASSLGWAGNTIYF.

The rearrangement links TRBV5-1 to TRBJ2-2, with a possible D match to TRBD2 (6 bases). This CDR3 is built from 16 residues. Germline lookup yields CDR1 SGHRS and CDR2 YFSETQ. V lost 1 base, J lost 4 bases, and 14 bases lay in between. CDR3 sequence reads: CASSLSGGISTGELFF. DNA of the CDR3: TGCGCCAGCAGCTTGTCAGGCGGGATCTCCACCGGGGAGCTGTTTTTT.

The V and J genes are TRBV19 and TRBJ2-3; 8 bases are shared with TRBD1. Trimming at V came to 3 bases and at J to 2 bases, leaving 7 bases not matched to a gene. Germline values: CDR1 LNHDA, CDR2 SQIVND (reference sequence). The CDR3 has 16 amino acids. CDR3 in amino acids: CASSIKQGVVTDTQYF. CDR3 nucleotide sequence: TGTGCCAGTAGTATCAAACAGGGGGTTGTCACAGATACGCAGTATTTT.

The rearrangement uses TRBV5-8 and TRBJ1-2, with D possibly matching TRBD1 (6 bases). The CDR3 spans 12 residues. In germline, CDR1 is SGHTS, CDR2 YDEGEE. Trimming removed 4 bases from V and 7 bases from J, with 11 bases in between. CDR3 sequence reads: CASSRTVPGYTF. Here the CDR3 DNA reads TGTGCCAGCAGCCGGACAGTTCCTGGCTACACCTTC.

CDR3 loop: CASSFSKVTSGHNEQFF. Written as DNA, the CDR3 is TGTGCCAGCAGCTTTTCAAAAGTGACTAGCGGGCACAATGAGCAGTTCTTC. The chain is built from TRBV5-4 and TRBJ2-1; 10 positions agree with TRBD2. Germline V lookup: CDR1 SGHNT, CDR2 YYREEE (reference sequence). Germline trimming cut 2 bases from V and 5 bases from J; bases unmatched to any gene: 10. CDR3 size: 17 residues. The whole variable domain, filled in from reference TRBV5-4 and TRBJ2-1, reads ETGVTQSPTHLIKTRGQQVTLRCSSQSGHNTVSWYQQALGQGPQFIFQYYREEENGRGNFPPRFSGLQFPNYSSELNVNALELDDSALYLCASSFSKVTSGHNEQFFGPGTRLTVL.

This chain uses TRBV7-7 with TRBJ2-1; TRBD2 aligns across 7 bases. The CDR3 has 14 residues. The germline V gene encodes CDR1 SSHAT and CDR2 FNYEAQ (reference sequence). The ends lost 5 bases at V and 9 bases at J; junction bases unmatched: 10. CDR3 sequence: CASSLWVGEGEQFF. The CDR3 DNA follows: TGTGCCAGCAGCCTTTGGGTAGGGGAGGGTGAGCAGTTCTTC.

The chain has TRBV2 and TRBJ1-5, with D perhaps matching TRBD1 (5 bases). This CDR3 spans 15 amino acids. CDR1 and CDR2 from the germline V gene are SNHLY and FYNNEI. Between the trimmed V and J ends, which lost 2 bases and 0 bases, there was a span of 8 bases. For the CDR3, the DNA is TGTGCCAGCAGTGAATCGGGGGGTAGCAATCAGCCCCAGCATTTT. It codes for CASSESGGSNQPQHF.

This chain connects TRBV6-1 to TRBJ2-3; 10 nucleotides match TRBD2. The CDR3 covers 14 residues. Germline V gene data show CDR1 as MNHNS and CDR2 as SASEGT. Trimming at V came to 7 bases and at J to 9 bases, leaving 10 bases not matched to a gene. The CDR3 reads CASTRLAGEDTQYF. The CDR3 DNA follows: TGTGCCAGCACTCGCCTAGCGGGAGAAGACACGCAGTATTTT.

This clone was recorded a few times. This rearrangement joins TRBV5-8 to TRBJ1-3, with a weak D call TRBD1 (5 bases). The germline V gene has CDR1 SGHTS and CDR2 YDEGEE. V was trimmed by 7 bases and J by 8 bases, leaving 13 bases between them. The CDR3 covers 12 residues. The chain's CDR3 is CASSTAGDTIYF. CDR3 sequence (DNA): TGTGCCAGCTCGACAGCCGGAGACACCATATATTTT.

CDR3 in amino acids: CASSATGTGNQPQHF. For the CDR3, the DNA is TGTGCCAGCAGCGCAACCGGGACAGGGAATCAGCCCCAGCATTTT. The chain recombines TRBV5-5 with TRBJ1-5, with 9 bases aligning to TRBD1. With 4 bases clipped from V and 4 bases from J, the junction kept 6 bases outside the gene matches. The CDR3 spans 15 residues. Per the germline V gene, CDR1 is SGHKS and CDR2 is YYEKEE (reference sequence).

This chain links TRBV11-2 with TRBJ1-1; 12 positions match TRBD1. The CDR3 contains 16 residues. The V gene's germline CDR1 is SGHAT and CDR2 FQNNGV. The V segment lost 3 bases and the J segment 7 bases; nucleotides outside the gene matches: 9. The CDR3 DNA reads TGTGCCAGCAGCTTTGTAGGGACAGGGGGCCACCGTGAAGCTTTCTTT. Translating it yields CASSFVGTGGHREAFF.

The chain has TRBV11-2 and TRBJ2-1; TRBD2 agrees at 9 bases. This CDR3 is built from 13 residues. The germline V gene has CDR1 SGHAT and CDR2 FQNNGV. Trimming took 8 bases from V and 5 from J; bases not matched to a gene: 4. The CDR3 sequence: CASRLAANNEQFF. The CDR3 nucleotides are TGTGCCAGCCGACTAGCGGCAAACAATGAGCAGTTCTTC.

V usage is TRBV28 and J usage is TRBJ2-7; 10 bases align to TRBD2. The germline CDR1 and CDR2 sequences are MDHEN and SYDVKM. The V and J ends lost 6 bases and 6 bases, in that order; junction bases with no gene match: 2. This CDR3 spans 12 amino acids. Written as DNA, the CDR3 is TGTGCCAGCAGGGTAGCGGGAGGCGAGCAGTACTTC. Translated: CASRVAGGEQYF.

The V and J genes are TRBV7-2 and TRBJ2-1; TRBD2 might be the D (6 bases). V lost 5 bases to trimming and J lost 4 bases, with 21 bases between them. Germline CDR1 is SGHTA and CDR2 is FQGNSA. The length of the CDR3 is 17 residues. The CDR3 DNA follows: TGTGCCAGCAGCCCCCGGGGTGGCGCGGGAAATTACAATGAGCAGTTCTTC. It specifies CASSPRGGAGNYNEQFF.